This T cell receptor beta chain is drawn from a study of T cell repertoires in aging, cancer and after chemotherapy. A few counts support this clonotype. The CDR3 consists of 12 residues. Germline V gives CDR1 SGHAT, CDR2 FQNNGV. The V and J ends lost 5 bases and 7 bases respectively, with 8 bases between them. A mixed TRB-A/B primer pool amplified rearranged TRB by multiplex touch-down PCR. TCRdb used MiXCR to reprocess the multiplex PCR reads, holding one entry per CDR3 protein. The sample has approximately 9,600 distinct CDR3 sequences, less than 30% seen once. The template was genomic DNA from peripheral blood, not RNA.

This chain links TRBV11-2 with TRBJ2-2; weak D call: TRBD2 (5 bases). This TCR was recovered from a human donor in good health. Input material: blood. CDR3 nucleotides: TGTGCCAGCAGCATCGGGAACGGGGAGCTGTTTTTT. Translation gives CASSIGNGELFF.